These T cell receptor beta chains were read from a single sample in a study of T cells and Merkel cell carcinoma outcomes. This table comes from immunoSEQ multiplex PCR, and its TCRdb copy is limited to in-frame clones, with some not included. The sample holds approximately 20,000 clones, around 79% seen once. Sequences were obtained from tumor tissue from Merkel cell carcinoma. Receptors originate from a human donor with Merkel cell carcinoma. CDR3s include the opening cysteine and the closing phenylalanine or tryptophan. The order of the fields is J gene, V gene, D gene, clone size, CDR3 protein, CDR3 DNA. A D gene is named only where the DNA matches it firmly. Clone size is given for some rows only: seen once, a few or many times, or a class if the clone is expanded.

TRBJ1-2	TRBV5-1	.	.	CASSLAGGWEYGYTF	TGCGCCAGCAGCTTGGCCGGTGGTTGGGAGTATGGCTACACCTTC
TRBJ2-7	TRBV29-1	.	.	CSVADRPPYEQYF	TGCAGCGTTGCCGACAGGCCTCCCTACGAGCAGTACTTC
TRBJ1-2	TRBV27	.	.	CASSFYRGHGYTF	TGTGCCAGCAGTTTTTATCGGGGGCACGGCTACACCTTC
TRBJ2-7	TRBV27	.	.	CASSLSVWREQYF	TGTGCCAGCAGTTTATCGGTCTGGCGCGAGCAGTACTTC
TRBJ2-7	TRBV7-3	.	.	CASSLTSRAGEQYF	TGTGCCAGCAGCTTAACGTCACGGGCAGGCGAGCAGTACTTC
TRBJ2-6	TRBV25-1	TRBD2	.	CASSAWTSGYSGANVLTF	TGTGCCAGCAGCGCCTGGACTAGCGGATACTCTGGGGCCAACGTCCTGACTTTC
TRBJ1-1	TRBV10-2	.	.	CASNRAQGWTEAFF	TGCGCCAGCAACCGGGCCCAGGGGTGGACTGAAGCTTTCTTT
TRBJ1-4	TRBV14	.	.	CASSQGINEKLFF	TGTGCCAGCAGCCAAGGAATTAATGAAAAACTGTTTTTT
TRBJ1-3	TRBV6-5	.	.	CASSFRGSGNTIYF	TGTGCCAGCAGTTTCAGGGGTTCTGGAAACACCATATATTTT
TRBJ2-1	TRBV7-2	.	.	CASSLGRHNEQFF	TGTGCCAGCAGCCTAGGACGTCACAATGAGCAGTTCTTC
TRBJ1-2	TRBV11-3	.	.	CASSSSFPGIYGYTF	TGTGCCAGCAGCAGTTCCTTCCCGGGAATCTATGGCTACACCTTC
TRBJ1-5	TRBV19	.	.	CASRESNQPQHF	TGTGCCAGTAGGGAGAGCAATCAGCCCCAGCATTTT
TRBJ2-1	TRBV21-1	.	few	CASSKVGPHNEQFF	TGTGCCAGCAGCAAAGTTGGGCCCCACAATGAGCAGTTCTTC
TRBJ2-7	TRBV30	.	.	CAWSTRWIYEQYF	TGTGCCTGGAGTACAAGGTGGATATACGAGCAGTACTTC
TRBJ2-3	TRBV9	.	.	CASSVVNTDTQYF	TGTGCCAGCAGCGTAGTTAACACAGATACGCAGTATTTT
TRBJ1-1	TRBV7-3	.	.	CASSPGRETEAFF	TGTGCCAGCAGCCCGGGGAGGGAGACTGAAGCTTTCTTT
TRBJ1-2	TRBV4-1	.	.	CASSHLQVRYGYTF	TGCGCCAGCAGCCACTTACAGGTTAGATATGGCTACACCTTC
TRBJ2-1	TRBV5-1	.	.	CASSLFREGNEQFF	TGCGCCAGCAGCTTGTTCAGGGAAGGCAATGAGCAGTTCTTC
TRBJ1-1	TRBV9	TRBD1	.	CASSTAGTGALNTEAFF	TGTGCCAGCAGCACCGCCGGGACAGGGGCTTTGAACACTGAAGCTTTCTTT
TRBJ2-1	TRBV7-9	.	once	CASSPPREQFF	TGTGCCAGCAGCCCTCCTCGGGAGCAGTTCTTC
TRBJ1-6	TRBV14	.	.	CASRPTAYSPLHF	TGTGCCAGCAGACCGACGGCGTATTCACCCCTCCACTTT
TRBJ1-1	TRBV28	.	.	CASSWAAAEGFYTEAFF	TGTGCCAGCAGTTGGGCGGCGGCGGAGGGGTTTTACACTGAAGCTTTCTTT
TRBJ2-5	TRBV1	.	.	CTSSQLVETQYF	TGCACCAGCAGCCAACTTGTGGAGACCCAGTACTTC
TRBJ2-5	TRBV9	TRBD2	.	CASSVGTSGSLWGRETQYF	TGTGCCAGCAGCGTTGGGACTAGCGGGAGTTTGTGGGGGAGGGAGACCCAGTACTTC
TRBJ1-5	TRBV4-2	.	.	CASSQEHPNQPQHF	TGTGCCAGCAGCCAAGAACATCCCAATCAGCCCCAGCATTTT
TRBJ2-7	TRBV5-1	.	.	CANLGRGQTYEQYF	TGCGCCAACCTGGGTAGGGGACAAACCTACGAGCAGTACTTC
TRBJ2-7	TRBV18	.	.	CASSRKTALSYEQYF	TGTGCCAGCTCACGTAAGACTGCACTCTCCTACGAGCAGTACTTC
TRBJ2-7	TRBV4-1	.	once	CASSQDAGAYEQYF	TGCGCCAGCAGCCAAGACGCAGGAGCCTACGAGCAGTACTTC
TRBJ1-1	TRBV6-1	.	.	CASSPSGNTEAFF	TGTGCCAGCAGTCCTTCGGGGAACACTGAAGCTTTCTTT
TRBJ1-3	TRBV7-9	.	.	CASSPHEGRSGNTIYF	TGTGCCAGCAGCCCCCATGAGGGGAGGTCTGGAAACACCATATATTTT
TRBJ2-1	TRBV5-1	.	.	CASSLAGENIREQFF	TGCGCCAGCAGCTTGGCCGGAGAAAATATTCGGGAGCAGTTCTTC
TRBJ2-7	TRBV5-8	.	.	CAASGQVAYEQYF	TGTGCCGCCTCGGGGCAGGTAGCCTACGAGCAGTACTTC
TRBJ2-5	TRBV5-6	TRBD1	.	CASSRGGETQYF	TGTGCCAGCAGCCGAGGGGGCGAGACCCAGTACTTC
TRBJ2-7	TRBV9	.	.	CASSVSDVSGREQYF	TGTGCCAGCAGCGTCTCAGATGTCTCGGGACGCGAGCAGTACTTC
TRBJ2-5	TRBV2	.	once	CASSARQKETQYF	TGTGCCAGCAGTGCCCGACAGAAAGAGACCCAGTACTTC
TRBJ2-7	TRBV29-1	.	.	CSVPGTVGYEQYF	TGCAGCGTCCCTGGGACGGTGGGCTACGAGCAGTACTTC
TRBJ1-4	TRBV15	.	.	CATSRDLQARLFF	TGTGCCACCAGCAGAGATCTGCAGGCTAGACTGTTTTTT
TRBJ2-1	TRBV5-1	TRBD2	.	CASSLILAGGDEQFF	TGCGCCAGCAGCTTGATACTAGCGGGAGGAGATGAGCAGTTCTTC
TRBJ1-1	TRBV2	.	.	CASSELRSGGTEAFF	TGTGCCAGCAGTGAACTAAGGTCGGGGGGGACTGAAGCTTTCTTT
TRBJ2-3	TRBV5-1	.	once	CASKEGIDTQYF	TGCGCCAGCAAGGAGGGGATAGATACGCAGTATTTT
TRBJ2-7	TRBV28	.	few	CASRPFTGTYEQYF	TGTGCCAGCAGACCCTTCACAGGGACCTACGAGCAGTACTTC
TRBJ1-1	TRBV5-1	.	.	CASREVVNTEAFF	TGCGCCAGCAGGGAGGTCGTGAACACTGAAGCTTTCTTT
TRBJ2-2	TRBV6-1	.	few	CASRAGDGDTGELFF	TGTGCCAGCAGGGCAGGGGATGGTGACACCGGGGAGCTGTTTTTT
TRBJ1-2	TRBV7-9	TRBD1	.	CASSTQGGYGYTF	TGTGCCAGCAGCACCCAGGGGGGGTATGGCTACACCTTC
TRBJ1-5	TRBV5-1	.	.	CASSPAGVGQPQHF	TGCGCCAGCAGCCCCGCGGGGGTTGGGCAGCCCCAGCATTTT
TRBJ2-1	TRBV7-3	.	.	CASSSGSEGESSYNEQFF	TGTGCCAGCAGCTCCGGCTCGGAGGGGGAGAGCTCCTACAATGAGCAGTTCTTC
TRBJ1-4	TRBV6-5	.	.	CASSLGGASTVKLFF	TGTGCCAGCAGTTTGGGGGGGGCTTCAACAGTAAAACTGTTTTTT
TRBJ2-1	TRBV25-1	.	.	CASSAGHTPFPYNEQFF	TGTGCCAGCAGTGCGGGACACACGCCTTTCCCCTACAATGAGCAGTTCTTC
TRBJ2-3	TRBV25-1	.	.	CASSGQDTQYF	TGTGCCAGCAGTGGCCAAGATACGCAGTATTTT
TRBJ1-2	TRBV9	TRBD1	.	CASSVAVDRGLTYGYTF	TGTGCCAGCAGCGTAGCGGTTGACAGGGGGCTAACCTATGGCTACACCTTC
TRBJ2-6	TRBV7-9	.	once	CASSVGSLNSGANVLTF	TGTGCCAGCAGCGTAGGGAGTCTTAACTCTGGGGCCAACGTCCTGACTTTC